Listed below are T cell receptor beta chains from one sample, sequenced in a study of T cell responses to AZD1222 COVID-19 vaccine. Sequencing used immunoSEQ multiplex PCR; TCRdb keeps in-frame clones, though not all of them. Of 130,000 or so clones listed, roughly 84% are singletons. Sequencing used peripheral blood, obtained on day 0 of AZD1222 vaccination. The receptors were gathered from an adult in good health. The CDR3 runs from the conserved cysteine through the conserved F or W. The D gene is left open where the match is weak.

J gene: TRBJ2-1
V gene: TRBV10-3
D gene: NA
CDR3 protein: CAISNRDGDNEQFF

J gene: TRBJ1-5
V gene: TRBV6-6
D gene: TRBD1
CDR3 protein: CASQLPGGAGQPQHF

J gene: TRBJ2-7
V gene: TRBV4-2
D gene: TRBD1
CDR3 protein: CASSQGVRQGEYEQYF

J gene: TRBJ1-1
V gene: TRBV7-8
D gene: NA
CDR3 protein: CASSPSGATEAFF

J gene: TRBJ1-2
V gene: TRBV6-5
D gene: NA
CDR3 protein: CASSYSDGYYGYTF

J gene: TRBJ1-1
V gene: TRBV20-1
D gene: NA
CDR3 protein: CSASSQKNTEAFF

J gene: TRBJ1-1
V gene: TRBV2
D gene: NA
CDR3 protein: CASMRDWGEAFF

J gene: TRBJ1-4
V gene: TRBV4-3
D gene: NA
CDR3 protein: CASSHGVTNEKLFF

J gene: TRBJ2-2
V gene: TRBV6-5
D gene: NA
CDR3 protein: CASSYSWANTGELFF

J gene: TRBJ2-5
V gene: TRBV11-3
D gene: NA
CDR3 protein: CASSLGRQETQYF

J gene: TRBJ2-1
V gene: TRBV6-1
D gene: TRBD2
CDR3 protein: CASSEAMGLAVSEQFF

J gene: TRBJ2-5
V gene: TRBV5-1
D gene: NA
CDR3 protein: CASSQETQYF

J gene: TRBJ2-2
V gene: TRBV15
D gene: NA
CDR3 protein: CATSRVPGGELFF

J gene: TRBJ1-1
V gene: TRBV7-9
D gene: NA
CDR3 protein: CASSLDGGTEAFF

J gene: TRBJ1-2
V gene: TRBV28
D gene: NA
CDR3 protein: CASSQLTLPYGYTF

J gene: TRBJ1-1
V gene: TRBV19
D gene: NA
CDR3 protein: CASSWGFAEAFF

J gene: TRBJ1-4
V gene: TRBV20-1
D gene: NA
CDR3 protein: CSASGRNEKLFF

J gene: TRBJ1-2
V gene: TRBV30
D gene: NA
CDR3 protein: CAWSLIEQGPTTF

J gene: TRBJ1-1
V gene: TRBV7-2
D gene: NA
CDR3 protein: CASSLGGGSEAFF

J gene: TRBJ2-1
V gene: TRBV9
D gene: NA
CDR3 protein: CASSVGVTTESYNEQFF

J gene: TRBJ2-3
V gene: TRBV11-2
D gene: NA
CDR3 protein: CASSLSGPAEYF

J gene: TRBJ2-5
V gene: TRBV29-1
D gene: NA
CDR3 protein: CSVALGTQETQYF

J gene: TRBJ2-5
V gene: TRBV14
D gene: TRBD2
CDR3 protein: CASSQDRGGGETQYF

J gene: TRBJ2-2
V gene: TRBV7-3
D gene: NA
CDR3 protein: CASSGQGTQNTGELFF

J gene: TRBJ2-3
V gene: TRBV10-3
D gene: NA
CDR3 protein: CAISLGGRTDTQYF

J gene: TRBJ1-4
V gene: TRBV21-1
D gene: NA
CDR3 protein: CASSKRGVTNEKLFF

J gene: TRBJ1-5
V gene: TRBV6-5
D gene: NA
CDR3 protein: CASSSNRGGGNQPQHF

J gene: TRBJ1-4
V gene: TRBV5-1
D gene: NA
CDR3 protein: CASRAGDTATNEKLFF

J gene: TRBJ2-2
V gene: TRBV5-4
D gene: NA
CDR3 protein: CASSLGGRTNTGELFF

J gene: TRBJ2-5
V gene: TRBV20-1
D gene: NA
CDR3 protein: CSARQQETQYF

J gene: TRBJ1-4
V gene: TRBV9
D gene: TRBD1
CDR3 protein: CASSSLDRGSEKLFF

J gene: TRBJ1-4
V gene: TRBV11-3
D gene: NA
CDR3 protein: CASSPTDRDKGRGEKLFF

J gene: TRBJ1-2
V gene: TRBV19
D gene: TRBD1
CDR3 protein: CASSIRQGVNYGYTF

J gene: TRBJ2-2
V gene: TRBV27
D gene: NA
CDR3 protein: CASSSSNTGELFF

J gene: TRBJ2-1
V gene: TRBV19
D gene: NA
CDR3 protein: CASSGRTSGRHNEQFF

J gene: TRBJ1-1
V gene: TRBV7-3
D gene: NA
CDR3 protein: CASSGRPGGAAFF

J gene: TRBJ2-3
V gene: TRBV19
D gene: TRBD2
CDR3 protein: CATNTPDRLAGPDTQYF

J gene: TRBJ1-1
V gene: TRBV7-2
D gene: NA
CDR3 protein: CASSPTRAAGTEAFF

J gene: TRBJ2-1
V gene: TRBV7-2
D gene: NA
CDR3 protein: CASSYTGSSYNEQFF

J gene: TRBJ2-1
V gene: TRBV24-1
D gene: TRBD2
CDR3 protein: CATSDSGLAGILYNEQFF

J gene: TRBJ1-4
V gene: TRBV7-8
D gene: TRBD1
CDR3 protein: CASSLDTTGTGHEKLFF

J gene: TRBJ2-7
V gene: TRBV27
D gene: NA
CDR3 protein: CASSLSPLSAVREQYF

J gene: TRBJ1-4
V gene: TRBV6-5
D gene: NA
CDR3 protein: CASSKQDGLNEKLFF

J gene: TRBJ2-1
V gene: TRBV7-3
D gene: TRBD2
CDR3 protein: CASSLRLAGGSNEQFF

J gene: TRBJ2-7
V gene: TRBV18
D gene: TRBD1
CDR3 protein: CASSPTGGTTTFEQYF

J gene: TRBJ1-5
V gene: TRBV2
D gene: NA
CDR3 protein: CASSEAIQPQHF

J gene: TRBJ1-1
V gene: TRBV4-1
D gene: TRBD1
CDR3 protein: CASSQKLDRPNTEAFF

J gene: TRBJ1-4
V gene: TRBV9
D gene: TRBD1
CDR3 protein: CASSLTTGTGPSEKLFF

J gene: TRBJ1-6
V gene: TRBV19
D gene: NA
CDR3 protein: CASSMTVGSNSPLHF

J gene: TRBJ1-3
V gene: TRBV18
D gene: TRBD1
CDR3 protein: CASSPRQGGNTIYF

J gene: TRBJ2-1
V gene: TRBV4-3
D gene: TRBD2
CDR3 protein: CASSLKLTTSGRYNEQFF